The source of this TCR beta chain is a study of blood T cell repertoires in COVID-19. Whole-study context: COVID-19 samples collected from the United States, Italy and Spain covered acute and convalescent phases.

This clone was recorded a few times. Here immunoSEQ multiplex PCR was the method, and the copy in TCRdb shows in-frame clones only, minus some. The sample carries about 44,000 clones, 84% recorded once. The CDR3 spans 14 residues. Germline-derived CDR1 and CDR2 are SGHRS and YFSETQ. Trimming shortened V by 3 bases and J by 2 bases, and 10 bases separated the two germline ends. The sequence was obtained from a human donor in a cohort sampled during active COVID-19. The V gene is TRBV5-1, the J gene TRBJ2-3; no reliable D call. The specimen sequenced was peripheral blood. CDR3 nucleotides: TGCGCCAGCAGCTCCAGTGGCTCCACAGATACGCAGTATTTT. This codes for CASSSSGSTDTQYF.